These T cell receptor beta chains were read from a single sample in a study of CD8 T cells in ankylosing spondylitis. TCRdb reanalysed the 5' RACE reads using MiXCR and keeps one entry per CDR3 protein. The sample shows about 400,000 distinct CDR3 sequences, approximately 20% of them seen only once. The sample consisted of blood, either unsorted or a sorted T cell fraction (not recorded which). These receptors originate from a male donor with ankylosing spondylitis or in good health (not recorded which). CDR3s include the opening cysteine and the closing phenylalanine or tryptophan. Each record gives: J gene, clone size, D gene, V gene, CDR3 protein, CDR3 DNA. A D gene is named only where the DNA matches it firmly. Clone size appears in some rows only: once, few, many, or a class for an expanded clone.

TRBJ2-3 | - | - | TRBV27 | CASRWSGGDTQYF | TGTGCCAGCAGGTGGTCGGGCGGGGATACGCAGTATTTT
TRBJ1-4 | few | TRBD1 | TRBV9 | CASSLRDSEKKELFF | TGTGCCAGCAGCCTCCGGGACAGCGAAAAAAAAGAACTGTTTTTT
TRBJ2-5 | - | - | TRBV7-9 | CASSHGIQETQYF | TGTGCCAGCAGTCACGGGATTCAAGAGACCCAGTACTTC
TRBJ2-7 | few | - | TRBV5-1 | CVSSLEGGLHYEQYF | TGCGTCAGCAGCTTGGAGGGGGGCCTTCACTACGAGCAGTACTTC
TRBJ1-1 | few | - | TRBV3-1 | CASSRRLGGDTEAFF | TGTGCCAGCAGCAGACGACTTGGGGGGGACACTGAAGCTTTCTTT
TRBJ2-3 | once | - | TRBV7-3 | CASSFGQDTQYF | TGTGCCAGCAGCTTCGGGCAAGATACGCAGTATTTT
TRBJ2-7 | - | TRBD1 | TRBV4-1 | CASSQDPGGSSYEQYF | TGCGCCAGCAGCCAAGATCCAGGGGGCTCCTCCTACGAGCAGTACTTC
TRBJ2-1 | - | - | TRBV5-4 | CASSTLTYNEQFF | TGTGCCAGCAGCACGCTCACCTACAATGAGCAGTTCTTC
TRBJ2-1 | - | TRBD2 | TRBV20-1 | CSAKGGTTRSYNEQFF | TGCAGTGCTAAGGGAGGGACCACACGGAGCTACAATGAGCAGTTCTTC
TRBJ1-1 | - | TRBD1 | TRBV7-8 | CASSLTPGGTEAFF | TGTGCCAGCAGCTTAACCCCAGGGGGCACTGAAGCTTTCTTT
TRBJ2-7 | - | TRBD1 | TRBV7-9 | CASSLLGDSVSYEQYF | TGTGCCAGCAGCTTACTCGGGGACAGCGTCTCCTACGAGCAGTACTTC
TRBJ2-1 | - | - | TRBV20-1 | CSARVARVQSEQFF | TGCAGTGCTAGAGTGGCTAGAGTACAGAGTGAGCAGTTCTTC
TRBJ2-2 | few | TRBD1 | TRBV6-5 | CASSFPNRGPNTGELFF | TGTGCCAGCAGTTTCCCCAACAGGGGCCCAAACACCGGGGAGCTGTTTTTT
TRBJ2-5 | few | TRBD2 | TRBV12-3/TRBV12-4 | CASSSLAGGPRRQYF | TGTGCCAGCAGTTCCCTAGCGGGGGGCCCCCGCAGGCAGTACTTC
TRBJ2-7 | few | - | TRBV6-5 | CASSWGRVGYEQYF | TGTGCCAGCAGTTGGGGAAGGGTAGGGTACGAGCAGTACTTC
TRBJ2-5 | few | - | TRBV25-1 | CASSDRDCQYF | TGTGCCAGCAGTGACCGGGACTGCCAGTACTTC
TRBJ2-3 | many | - | TRBV3-1 | CASSQDGPGTLTDTQYF | TGTGCCAGCTCCCAAGATGGACCCGGGACGCTCACAGATACGCAGTATTTT
TRBJ2-7 | - | TRBD1 | TRBV7-9 | CASSPGQRAEQYF | TGTGCCAGCAGCCCGGGACAGCGAGCCGAGCAGTACTTC
TRBJ2-3 | - | - | TRBV4-1 | CASSQEARVTDTQYF | TGCGCCAGCAGCCAAGAGGCCAGGGTCACAGATACGCAGTATTTT
TRBJ2-1 | many | TRBD2 | TRBV6-2/TRBV6-3 | CASSYSILAGGRYNEQFF | TGTGCCAGCAGTTACTCGATACTAGCGGGGGGGCGCTACAATGAGCAGTTCTTC
TRBJ2-7 | few | - | TRBV10-2 | CASSHRDEQYF | TGCGCCAGCAGTCATAGGGACGAGCAGTACTTC
TRBJ2-7 | - | TRBD1 | TRBV15 | CATSGSGQGLYEQYF | TGTGCCACCAGCGGGTCCGGACAGGGCCTCTACGAGCAGTACTTC
TRBJ2-1 | few | TRBD1 | TRBV11-3 | CASSRISGQGPYNEQFF | TGTGCCAGCAGCCGTATTTCGGGACAGGGGCCTTACAATGAGCAGTTCTTC
TRBJ2-2 | - | - | TRBV12-3/TRBV12-4 | CASSLIVQVNTGELFF | TGTGCCAGCAGTTTGATAGTCCAGGTCAACACCGGGGAGCTGTTTTTT
TRBJ2-2 | - | - | TRBV6-6 | CASTLLFPGELFF | TGTGCCAGCACCTTACTTTTCCCCGGGGAGCTGTTTTTT
TRBJ1-2 | few | - | TRBV29-1 | CSVEVTGYLGYTF | TGCAGCGTTGAAGTCACAGGGTATCTCGGCTACACCTTC
TRBJ2-3 | - | - | TRBV4-1 | CASSQDDLTDTQYF | TGCGCCAGCAGCCAAGACGATCTGACCGATACGCAGTATTTT
TRBJ2-5 | once | - | TRBV11-1 | CASSLVAPPALQETQYF | TGTGCCAGCAGCTTAGTAGCCCCCCCAGCCCTACAAGAGACCCAGTACTTC
TRBJ2-7 | - | - | TRBV12-3/TRBV12-4 | CASSPGISSYEQYF | TGTGCCAGCAGTCCTGGGATCAGCTCCTACGAGCAGTACTTC
TRBJ2-7 | few | - | TRBV10-3 | CAISMDSSYEQYF | TGTGCCATCAGTATGGACAGTTCCTACGAGCAGTACTTC
TRBJ2-3 | few | - | TRBV4-1 | CASSQAWTPPTDTQYF | TGCGCCAGCAGCCAAGCTTGGACACCCCCCACAGATACGCAGTATTTT
TRBJ2-5 | - | TRBD1 | TRBV11-2 | CASSNRDREIWPQETQYF | TGTGCCAGCAGTAACAGGGACAGGGAGATATGGCCACAAGAGACCCAGTACTTC
TRBJ2-1 | once | - | TRBV7-9 | CASSTLLQGAKNNEQFF | TGTGCCAGCAGCACGCTCCTACAAGGGGCTAAAAACAATGAGCAGTTCTTC
TRBJ2-7 | - | TRBD1 | TRBV6-2/TRBV6-3 | CASSPLSRDRSYEQYF | TGTGCCAGCAGCCCGCTGAGCCGGGACAGATCCTACGAGCAGTACTTC
TRBJ1-1 | - | - | TRBV12-3/TRBV12-4 | CASSFWTLNTEAFF | TGTGCCAGCAGTTTCTGGACCCTGAACACTGAAGCTTTCTTT
TRBJ2-7 | - | - | TRBV2 | CASSETGIGYEQYF | TGTGCCAGCAGTGAAACGGGCATCGGCTACGAGCAGTACTTC
TRBJ1-3 | few | - | TRBV4-1 | CASSQAGNTIYF | TGCGCCAGCAGCCAAGCTGGAAACACCATATATTTT
TRBJ2-5 | many | TRBD1 | TRBV15 | CATSRDRTGSRETQYF | TGTGCCACCAGCAGAGATAGGACAGGGAGTCGAGAGACCCAGTACTTC
TRBJ2-7 | many | TRBD1 | TRBV29-1 | CSVAGQGYEQYF | TGCAGCGTCGCTGGACAGGGCTACGAGCAGTACTTC
TRBJ1-1 | few | - | TRBV24-1 | CATSADLNTEAFF | TGTGCCACCAGTGCCGACTTGAACACTGAAGCTTTCTTT
TRBJ1-1 | - | - | TRBV24-1 | CATSDLQQAFF | TGTGCCACCAGTGATTTGCAACAGGCTTTCTTT
TRBJ2-1 | - | - | TRBV9 | CASSPYSDNSYNEQFF | TGTGCCAGCAGCCCCTACTCTGATAACTCCTACAATGAGCAGTTCTTC
TRBJ2-3 | - | - | TRBV20-1 | CSARVLGQLTDTQYF | TGCAGTGCTAGAGTTTTAGGACAACTCACAGATACGCAGTATTTT
TRBJ2-5 | many | - | TRBV12-3/TRBV12-4 | CASSLRPSGETQYF | TGTGCCAGCAGTTTAAGGCCCTCCGGGGAGACCCAGTACTTC
TRBJ2-2 | - | - | TRBV7-9 | CASSLVGAGPNTGELFF | TGTGCCAGCAGCTTAGTGGGAGCAGGCCCGAACACCGGGGAGCTGTTTTTT
TRBJ2-1 | - | - | TRBV4-2 | CASSLLTISYNEQFF | TGTGCCAGCAGCCTCCTGACCATCTCCTACAATGAGCAGTTCTTC
TRBJ2-1 | - | TRBD2 | TRBV7-6 | CASSFLAGEKYNEQFF | TGTGCCAGCAGCTTCTTAGCGGGGGAGAAATACAATGAGCAGTTCTTC
TRBJ1-5 | - | - | TRBV12-3/TRBV12-4 | CASSFRPAGQPQHF | TGTGCCAGCAGTTTTCGTCCGGCCGGTCAGCCCCAGCATTTT
TRBJ2-1 | - | - | TRBV13 | CASSLEDTYNEQFF | TGTGCCAGCAGCTTAGAGGACACATACAATGAGCAGTTCTTC
TRBJ2-7 | - | - | TRBV24-1 | CATSDREQYEQYF | TGTGCCACCAGTGACCGAGAACAATACGAGCAGTACTTC
TRBJ2-5 | - | - | TRBV6-5 | CASSYPTGETQYF | TGTGCCAGCAGTTACCCAACAGGAGAGACCCAGTACTTC
TRBJ2-7 | few | TRBD1 | TRBV29-1 | CSVEDFGGTGGNEQYF | TGCAGCGTTGAAGACTTTGGAGGGACAGGGGGCAACGAGCAGTACTTC
TRBJ2-1 | - | - | TRBV9 | CASSVEGKAWDEQFF | TGTGCCAGCAGCGTAGAAGGGAAGGCCTGGGATGAGCAGTTCTTC
TRBJ2-7 | - | TRBD2 | TRBV11-2 | CASSFDRTSGYEQYF | TGTGCCAGCAGCTTCGACAGGACTAGCGGGTACGAGCAGTACTTC